This section outlines one T cell receptor (beta chain) sequence together with its context. The assay was immunoSEQ multiplex PCR, and TCRdb's table has in-frame clones only and misses some. The table shows about 380,000 clones, with roughly 87% occurring only once. The sample is drawn from a study of blood T cell repertoires in COVID-19. Germline values: CDR1 LNHDA, CDR2 SQIVND (reference sequence). Unmatched junction bases numbered 13, after V lost 0 bases and J lost 5 bases. The CDR3 is made up of 18 amino acids. The study assigned cohorts using participant-reported clinical history. The source material was PBMCs or T cells enriched from blood (not recorded which). The receptor was isolated from a woman in her twenties or thirties who had recovered from COVID-19. The chain combines TRBV19 with TRBJ2-5; 9 positions match TRBD1. CDR3 sequence reads: CASSIDPGQGANRETQYF. Here the CDR3 DNA reads TGTGCCAGTAGTATAGACCCGGGACAGGGTGCAAACCGGGAGACCCAGTACTTC.